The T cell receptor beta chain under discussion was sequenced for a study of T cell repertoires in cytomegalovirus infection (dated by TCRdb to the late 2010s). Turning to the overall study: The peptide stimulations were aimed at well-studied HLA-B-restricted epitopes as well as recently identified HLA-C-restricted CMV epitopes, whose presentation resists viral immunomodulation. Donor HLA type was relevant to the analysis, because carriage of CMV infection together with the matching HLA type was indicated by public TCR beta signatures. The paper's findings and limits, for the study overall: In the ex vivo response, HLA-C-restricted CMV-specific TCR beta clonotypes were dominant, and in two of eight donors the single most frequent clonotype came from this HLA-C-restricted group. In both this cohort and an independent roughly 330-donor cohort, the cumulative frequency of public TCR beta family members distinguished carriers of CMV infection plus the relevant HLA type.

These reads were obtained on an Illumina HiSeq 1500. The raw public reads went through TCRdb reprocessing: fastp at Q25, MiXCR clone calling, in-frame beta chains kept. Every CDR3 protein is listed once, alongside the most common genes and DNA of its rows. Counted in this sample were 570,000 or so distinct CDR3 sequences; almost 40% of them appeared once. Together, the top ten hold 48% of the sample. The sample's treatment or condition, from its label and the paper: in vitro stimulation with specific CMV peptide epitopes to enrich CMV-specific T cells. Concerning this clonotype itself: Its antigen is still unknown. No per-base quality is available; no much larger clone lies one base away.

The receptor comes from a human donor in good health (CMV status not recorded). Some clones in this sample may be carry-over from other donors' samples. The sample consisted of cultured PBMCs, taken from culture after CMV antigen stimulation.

CDR3 reads: CASSYSSVDFETQYF. In nucleotides, the sequence is TGTGCCAGCAGTTACTCGTCAGTGGATTTCGAGACCCAGTACTTC. In this chain, TRBV6-5 is recombined with TRBJ2-5; the D gene is unclear. Relative to germline, V is 0 bases shorter and J is 5 bases shorter, with 13 bases between their ends. In the germline V gene, CDR1 corresponds to MNHEY and CDR2 to SVGAGI. Inclusive of the bounding cysteine and phenylalanine, the CDR3 is 15 residues long. Only CDR3 DNA is held: 45 bases, read in frame from base 1.